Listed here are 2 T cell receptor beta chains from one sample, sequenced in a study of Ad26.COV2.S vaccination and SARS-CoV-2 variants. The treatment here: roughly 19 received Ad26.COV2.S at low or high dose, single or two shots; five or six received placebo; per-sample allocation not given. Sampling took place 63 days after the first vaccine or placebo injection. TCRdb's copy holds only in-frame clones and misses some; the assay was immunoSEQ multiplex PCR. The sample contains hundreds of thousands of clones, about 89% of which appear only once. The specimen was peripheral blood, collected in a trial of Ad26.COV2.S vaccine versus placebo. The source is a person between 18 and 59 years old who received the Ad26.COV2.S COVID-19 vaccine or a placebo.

The CDR3 nucleotides read TGTGCCAGCAGTTTTTCCCCTAATTCACCCCTCCACTTT. It is translated as CASSFSPNSPLHF. The V gene is TRBV27, the J gene TRBJ1-6; no firm D call. V lost 3 bases to trimming and J lost 6 bases, with 6 bases between them. CDR3 length: 13 amino acids. The germline CDR1 and CDR2 sequences are MNHEY and SMNVEV (reference sequence).

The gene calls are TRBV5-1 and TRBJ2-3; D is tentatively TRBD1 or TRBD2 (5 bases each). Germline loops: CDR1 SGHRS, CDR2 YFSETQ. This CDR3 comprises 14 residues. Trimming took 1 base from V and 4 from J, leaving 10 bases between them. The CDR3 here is CASSLSQGADTQYF. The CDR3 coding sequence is TGCGCCAGCAGCTTGAGTCAGGGAGCAGATACGCAGTATTTT.